The 8 T cell receptor beta chains given below trace back to one sample, sequenced in a study of human CD4 T cells and Enterobacteriaceae. The memory gate held CD4+ cells that were not CD45RA+CCR7+CD95- naive cells, over 95% pure. Profiling relied on immunoSEQ multiplex PCR, and the TCRdb table lists in-frame clones only, not all of them. The profile shows tens of thousands of clones, more than 80% of them singletons. Input material: memory CD4+ T cells from blood. These receptors came from a human donor in good health.

This chain uses TRBV29-1 with TRBJ1-4; D is unclear. V was clipped by 6 bases and J by 5 bases, with 10 bases between them. CDR3 size: 12 residues. Germline assignment: CDR1 SQVTM and CDR2 ANQGSEA. This CDR3 is CSVQPVNEKLFF. The CDR3 DNA follows: TGCAGCGTCCAGCCGGTGAATGAAAAACTGTTTTTT.

This clone has a handful of counts. The chain has TRBV5-1 and TRBJ1-6; 7 bases line up with TRBD1. The CDR3 sequence is 17 residues long. Germline CDR1 is SGHRS and CDR2 is YFSETQ. With V trimmed by 4 bases and J by 7 bases, 14 bases remained unmatched. The CDR3 protein is CASSTDRARTRNSPLHF. The CDR3 DNA reads as TGCGCCAGCAGCACCGACAGGGCGCGTACCCGGAATTCACCCCTCCACTTT.

V is TRBV5-5 and J is TRBJ2-7, with 9 bases identical to TRBD1. This CDR3 comprises 13 residues. Germline CDR1 and CDR2: SGHKS and YYEKEE (reference sequence). V dropped 2 bases and J dropped 5; count of bases not matched to a gene: 2. The CDR3 is CASSLRDRDEQYF. The CDR3 bases are TGTGCCAGCAGCTTACGGGACAGGGACGAGCAGTACTTC. Complete variable domain (other parts from reference TRBV5-5 and TRBJ2-7): DAGVTQSPTHLIKTRGQQVTLRCSPISGHKSVSWYQQVLGQGPQFIFQYYEKEERGRGNFPDRFSARQFPNYSSELNVNALLLGDSALYLCASSLRDRDEQYFGPGTRLTVT.

The chain couples TRBV2 to TRBJ2-7, with D unresolved. Looked up from germline, CDR1 is SNHLY and CDR2 is FYNNEI. The CDR3 spans 11 residues. Between the trimmed V and J ends, which lost 4 bases and 6 bases, there was a span of 7 bases. The CDR3 protein is CASSAMIEQYF. The CDR3 nucleotides are TGTGCCAGCAGTGCGATGATCGAGCAGTACTTC.

The chain joins TRBV28 to TRBJ2-7; a weak D match, TRBD1 (6 bases). This CDR3 contains 14 residues. V lost 7 bases and J 1 base, leaving 14 bases between the germline ends. Germline CDR1 reads MDHEN; CDR2 reads SYDVKM. The CDR3 reads CASTSQGWSYEQYF. The CDR3 DNA reads as TGTGCCAGCACCTCCCAGGGGTGGTCCTACGAGCAGTACTTC. Full variable domain (rest looked up from reference TRBV28 and TRBJ2-7): DVKVTQSSRYLVKRTGEKVFLECVQDMDHENMFWYRQDPGLGLRLIYFSYDVKMKEKGDIPEGYSVSREKKERFSLILESASTNQTSMYLCASTSQGWSYEQYFGPGTRLTVT.

The rearrangement links TRBV28 to TRBJ1-3; no firm D call. The CDR3 consists of 16 residues. Germline CDR1 reads MDHEN; CDR2 reads SYDVKM. Trimming shortened V by 4 bases and J by 0 bases, and 13 bases separated the two germline ends. CDR3 protein: CASSSTGPGSGNTIYF. CDR3 nucleotides: TGTGCCAGCAGTTCCACGGGCCCCGGCTCTGGAAACACCATATATTTT. Variable domain in full (rest from reference TRBV28 and TRBJ1-3): DVKVTQSSRYLVKRTGEKVFLECVQDMDHENMFWYRQDPGLGLRLIYFSYDVKMKEKGDIPEGYSVSREKKERFSLILESASTNQTSMYLCASSSTGPGSGNTIYFGEGSWLTVV.

A few counts support this clone. This chain connects TRBV28 to TRBJ2-2; D gene ambiguous. Germline V CDR1 and CDR2: MDHEN, SYDVKM. The V end lost 2 bases, the J end lost 7 bases, and 11 bases lay between the germline ends. The CDR3 consists of 14 residues. This CDR3 is CASSLPGKVGELFF. The CDR3 DNA sequence: TGTGCCAGCAGTTTACCAGGAAAGGTCGGGGAGCTGTTTTTT.

The chain recombines TRBV15 with TRBJ1-2, with D maybe TRBD1 (5 bases). This CDR3 spans 16 amino acids. Germline CDR1 is LNHNV and CDR2 is YYDKDF (reference sequence). V was shortened by 1 base and J by 0 bases, with 12 bases between the two germline ends. The CDR3 sequence: CATSRGGVDTNYGYTF. The CDR3 nucleotides are TGTGCCACCAGCAGAGGGGGAGTGGACACTAACTATGGCTACACCTTC.